A selection of T cell receptor beta chains follows, all from one sample in a study of OX40 agonist ivuxolimab in advanced cancers. Produced via immunoSEQ multiplex PCR; TCRdb's table is partial and in-frame only. The profile shows some 42,000 clones, approximately 83% of them singletons. The sample consisted of CD4+ or CD8+ T cells sorted from blood, taken in a trial of the OX40 agonist ivuxolimab. The source of these receptors is an adult with an advanced solid tumor such as melanoma, head and neck, liver or kidney cancer. CDR3s include the opening cysteine and the closing phenylalanine or tryptophan. A D gene is named only where the DNA matches it firmly. Size is stated for part of the rows, as once, few or many counts, or as a class when the clone is expanded.

TRBV19	TRBJ1-4	NA	NA	TGTGCCAGTAGTAGGTACGGGCATGAAAAACTGTTTTTT	CASSRYGHEKLFF
TRBV11-2	TRBJ2-7	TRBD1	once	TGTGCCAGCAGCTTAGCCTCGGGACAGGGAGAGCAGTACTTC	CASSLASGQGEQYF
TRBV6-5	TRBJ2-2	NA	NA	TGTGCCAGCAGGAAAGACGGGGAGCTGTTTTTT	CASRKDGELFF
TRBV11-2	TRBJ2-1	NA	NA	TGTGCCAGCAGCTTTTATAATGAGCAGTTCTTC	CASSFYNEQFF
TRBV5-5	TRBJ2-3	TRBD1	NA	TGTGCCAGCAGCTGGGACAGCCCTCCTAGCACAGATACGCAGTATTTT	CASSWDSPPSTDTQYF
TRBV28	TRBJ2-2	NA	NA	TGTGCCAGCAGCGGGTGGGACGGGGAGCTGTTTTTT	CASSGWDGELFF
TRBV5-1	TRBJ1-2	TRBD1	NA	TGCGCCAGCAGAAATACAGGGGGAGATGGCTACACCTTC	CASRNTGGDGYTF
TRBV4-3	TRBJ1-4	NA	NA	TGCGCCAGCAGCCTTGGACAGACGGAAAAACTGTTTTTT	CASSLGQTEKLFF
TRBV19	TRBJ2-7	TRBD1	NA	TGTGCCAGTAGTATTTCGGGACAGGGATTATACGAGCAGTACTTC	CASSISGQGLYEQYF
TRBV4-2	TRBJ1-3	NA	NA	TGTGCCAGCAGCCAAGCGGGAGCCATATATTTT	CASSQAGAIYF
TRBV10-1	TRBJ2-5	TRBD2	NA	TGCGCCAGCAGTGAAGGCGGGAGAGGAGAGACCCAGTACTTC	CASSEGGRGETQYF
TRBV5-5	TRBJ2-1	TRBD2	NA	TGTGCCAGCAGCTTTCGCCGAGCGGGATTCGATGAGCAGTTCTTC	CASSFRRAGFDEQFF
TRBV5-1	TRBJ2-3	TRBD1	NA	TGCGCCAGCAGCGCCGGACAGGGGCCTAGCACAGATACGCAGTATTTT	CASSAGQGPSTDTQYF
TRBV9	TRBJ2-1	TRBD1	NA	TGTGCCAGCAGCTATGGGACAGCCTCCTACAATGAGCAGTTCTTC	CASSYGTASYNEQFF
TRBV2	TRBJ2-7	NA	NA	TGTGCCAGCAGTGAAGACCGCGGCTCCTACGAGCAGTACTTC	CASSEDRGSYEQYF
TRBV5-6	TRBJ2-1	TRBD1	NA	TGTGCCAGCAGCTTCGACAGGGGGATTGACAATGAGCAGTTCTTC	CASSFDRGIDNEQFF
TRBV12-1	TRBJ2-3	NA	NA	TGTGCCAGCAGCTTTTGCGAGGGGGGTGATACGCAGTATTTT	CASSFCEGGDTQYF